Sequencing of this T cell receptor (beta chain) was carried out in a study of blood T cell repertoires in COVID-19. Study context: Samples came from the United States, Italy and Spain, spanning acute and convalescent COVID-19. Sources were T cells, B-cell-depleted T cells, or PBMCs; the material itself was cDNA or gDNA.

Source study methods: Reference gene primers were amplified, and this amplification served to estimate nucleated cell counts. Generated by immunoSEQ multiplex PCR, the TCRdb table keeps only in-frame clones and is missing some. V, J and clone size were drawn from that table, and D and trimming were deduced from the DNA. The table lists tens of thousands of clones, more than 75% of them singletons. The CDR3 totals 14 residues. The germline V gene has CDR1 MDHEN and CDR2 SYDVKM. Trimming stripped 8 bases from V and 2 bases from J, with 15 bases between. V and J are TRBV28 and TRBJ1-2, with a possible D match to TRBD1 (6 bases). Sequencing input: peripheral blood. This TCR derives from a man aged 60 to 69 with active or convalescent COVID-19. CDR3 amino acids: CASLPPDRNYGYTF. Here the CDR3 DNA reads TGTGCCAGCCTCCCCCCTGACAGGAACTATGGCTACACCTTC.